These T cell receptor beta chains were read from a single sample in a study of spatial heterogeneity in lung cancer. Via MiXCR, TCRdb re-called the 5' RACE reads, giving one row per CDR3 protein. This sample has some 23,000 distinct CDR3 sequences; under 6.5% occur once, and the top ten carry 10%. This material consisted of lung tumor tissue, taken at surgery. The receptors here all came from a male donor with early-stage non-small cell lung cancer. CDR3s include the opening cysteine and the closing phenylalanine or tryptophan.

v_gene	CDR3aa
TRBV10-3	CAIRDGYEQYF
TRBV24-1	CATSDGAGDYYEQYF
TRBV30	CAWSHPESGANVLTF
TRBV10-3	CAISEPGQGASGQYF
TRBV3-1	CASSQDREYYEQYF
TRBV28	CASSYLDYGYTF
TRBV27	CASSSRWGQRFSGANVLTF
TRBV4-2	CASRKEDEKLFF
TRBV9	CASSSSGRALDTQYF
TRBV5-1	CASSSPRDYPGQETQYF
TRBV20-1	CSADRGQGRNEQFF
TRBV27	CASSPSDRGRYTF
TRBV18	CASSPGQGLNNEQFF
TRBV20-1	CSASPSAGVSDTQYF
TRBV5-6	CASSLEQEGKLNGYTF
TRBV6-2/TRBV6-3	CASSYEARSAKYF
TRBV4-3	CASSQDSSGRGYEQYF
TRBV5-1	CASSFGTGELFF
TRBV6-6	CASSSPGQSTEAFF
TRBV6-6	CASSYSKGSTNEKLFF
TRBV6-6	CASSYGGTGANVLTF
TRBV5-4	CASSWTYGEQFF
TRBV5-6	CASSLKLGGREKLFF